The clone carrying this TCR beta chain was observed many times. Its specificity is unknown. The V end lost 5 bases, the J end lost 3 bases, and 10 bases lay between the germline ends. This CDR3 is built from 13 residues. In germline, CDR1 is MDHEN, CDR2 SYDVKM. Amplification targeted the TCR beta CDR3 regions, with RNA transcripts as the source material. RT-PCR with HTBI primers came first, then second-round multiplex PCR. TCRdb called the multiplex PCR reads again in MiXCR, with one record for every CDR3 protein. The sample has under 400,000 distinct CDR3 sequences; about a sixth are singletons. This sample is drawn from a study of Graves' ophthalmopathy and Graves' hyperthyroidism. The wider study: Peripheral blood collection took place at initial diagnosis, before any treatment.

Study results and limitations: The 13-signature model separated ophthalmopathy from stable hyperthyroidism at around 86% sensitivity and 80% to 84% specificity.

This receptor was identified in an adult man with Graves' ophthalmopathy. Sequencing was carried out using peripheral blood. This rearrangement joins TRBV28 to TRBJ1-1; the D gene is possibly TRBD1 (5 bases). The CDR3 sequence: CASSTGHYTEAFF. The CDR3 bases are TGTGCCAGCAGTACAGGACACTACACTGAAGCTTTCTTT.